A selection of T cell receptor beta chains follows, all from one sample in a study of T cell responses to AZD1222 COVID-19 vaccine. Some clones are missing from TCRdb's copy, which holds only in-frame ones; the method was immunoSEQ multiplex PCR. This table has fewer than 150,000 clones, roughly nine tenths appearing once. The material was peripheral blood, obtained 28 days after the second AZD1222 dose. The receptors derive from an adult who received the AZD1222 COVID-19 vaccine. Both conserved end residues are part of each CDR3. The D gene is left open where the match is weak. Size is stated for part of the rows, as once, few or many counts, or as a class when the clone is expanded.

size	D	J	V	CDR3	DNA
.	.	TRBJ1-1	TRBV18	CASSPGQNTEAFF	TGTGCCAGCTCACCCGGACAGAACACTGAAGCTTTCTTT
.	.	TRBJ2-1	TRBV6-5	CASRAANNEQFF	TGTGCCAGCAGGGCAGCCAACAATGAGCAGTTCTTC
.	TRBD2	TRBJ2-2	TRBV19	CASSLRRESGELFF	TGTGCCAGTAGTTTGAGGCGGGAGAGCGGGGAGCTGTTTTTT
.	TRBD1	TRBJ1-1	TRBV6-2/TRBV6-3	CASSQPGQGAFF	TGTGCCAGCAGCCAACCCGGACAGGGAGCTTTCTTT
.	.	TRBJ1-5	TRBV12-3/TRBV12-4	CASSFEFQPQHF	TGTGCCAGCAGTTTTGAGTTTCAGCCCCAGCATTTT
.	.	TRBJ1-6	TRBV4-3	CASSQGGRSGSPLHF	TGCGCCAGCAGCCAGGGTGGACGGAGTGGTTCACCCCTCCACTTT
.	.	TRBJ1-5	TRBV2	CASGSEFNQPQHF	TGTGCCAGCGGTTCTGAATTCAATCAGCCCCAGCATTTT
.	.	TRBJ1-1	TRBV2	CASSGTMYTEAFF	TGTGCCAGCAGTGGGACAATGTACACTGAAGCTTTCTTT
.	.	TRBJ2-3	TRBV19	CASSIFGFPSTDTQYF	TGTGCCAGTAGTATTTTTGGGTTTCCTAGCACAGATACGCAGTATTTT
once	TRBD1	TRBJ1-2	TRBV7-9	CAGGDRGYGYTF	TGTGCCGGCGGGGACAGGGGCTATGGCTACACCTTC
.	.	TRBJ1-2	TRBV4-1	CASSQGGPMTSGYGYTF	TGCGCCAGCAGCCAAGGGGGGCCCATGACGTCGGGCTATGGCTACACCTTC
once	.	TRBJ1-3	TRBV5-5	CASSPDSYSGNTIYF	TGTGCCAGCAGCCCGGACAGTTACTCTGGAAACACCATATATTTT
.	.	TRBJ2-2	TRBV19	CASRAGGANWELFF	TGTGCCAGTAGAGCAGGAGGGGCCAACTGGGAGCTGTTTTTT
.	TRBD1	TRBJ1-6	TRBV6-5	CASSRGGRSHSPLHF	TGTGCCAGCAGCCGAGGGGGCCGGTCGCATTCACCCCTCCACTTT
once	.	TRBJ1-5	TRBV30	CAWSLGNQPQHF	TGTGCCTGGAGTCTCGGCAATCAGCCCCAGCATTTT
.	.	TRBJ1-1	TRBV28	CASSLRGGTEAFF	TGTGCCAGCAGCCTCCGGGGGGGCACTGAAGCTTTCTTT
once	.	TRBJ1-3	TRBV4-2	CASSQDFQASGNTIYF	TGTGCCAGCAGCCAAGATTTCCAGGCCTCTGGAAACACCATATATTTT
.	.	TRBJ1-2	TRBV7-9	CASSPTTAAGYTF	TGTGCCAGCAGCCCGACAACAGCGGCGGGCTACACCTTC
.	TRBD1	TRBJ2-3	TRBV5-3	CARSSKTGVTDTQYF	TGTGCCAGAAGCTCGAAGACAGGGGTCACAGATACGCAGTATTTT
few	.	TRBJ2-7	TRBV11-2	CASSLQGYEQYF	TGTGCCAGCAGCTTACAGGGCTACGAGCAGTACTTC
.	.	TRBJ2-1	TRBV7-9	CASSLAGGLNEQFF	TGTGCCAGCAGCTTAGCGGGGGGCCTGAATGAGCAGTTCTTC
.	.	TRBJ1-5	TRBV5-6	CASSLRRRGNQPQHF	TGTGCCAGCAGCTTGAGGCGGAGGGGAAATCAGCCCCAGCATTTT
.	TRBD1	TRBJ2-5	TRBV27	CASRRTGGYVETQYF	TGTGCCAGCAGGAGGACAGGGGGCTATGTAGAGACCCAGTACTTC
few	TRBD2	TRBJ2-7	TRBV11-2	CASSLVGGRGSYEQYF	TGTGCCAGCAGCTTAGTTGGCGGGAGGGGATCCTACGAGCAGTACTTC
.	TRBD1	TRBJ2-2	TRBV15	CATSGTGETGELFF	TGTGCCACTTCCGGGACAGGGGAAACCGGGGAGCTGTTTTTT
once	.	TRBJ1-5	TRBV10-1	CASSEGGSGQPQHF	TGCGCCAGCAGTGAGGGGGGGTCAGGTCAGCCCCAGCATTTT
.	.	TRBJ2-5	TRBV28	CASSSTHQYF	TGTGCCAGCAGCTCCACGCACCAGTACTTC
.	TRBD1	TRBJ2-1	TRBV10-1	CAVGTGLGNEQFF	TGCGCCGTCGGGACAGGGCTTGGCAATGAGCAGTTCTTC
.	TRBD1	TRBJ2-2	TRBV24-1	CATRAGTGGSGELFF	TGTGCCACCAGGGCCGGGACAGGGGGTTCCGGGGAGCTGTTTTTT
.	.	TRBJ2-5	TRBV10-3	CAISDGVGETQYF	TGTGCCATCAGTGATGGGGTCGGAGAGACCCAGTACTTC
.	TRBD1	TRBJ1-4	TRBV4-1	CASSRPDRDEKLFF	TGCGCCAGCAGCCGTCCGGACAGGGATGAAAAACTGTTTTTT
.	.	TRBJ1-2	TRBV29-1	CSVDDRAYGYTF	TGCAGCGTTGATGACAGAGCCTATGGCTACACCTTC
.	.	TRBJ2-3	TRBV18	CASSPNQADTQYF	TGTGCCAGCTCGCCTAATCAGGCGGATACGCAGTATTTT
few	TRBD1	TRBJ2-7	TRBV6-6	CASSPRDRDSEQYF	TGTGCCAGCAGTCCCCGGGACAGGGATTCCGAGCAGTACTTC
few	TRBD1	TRBJ1-6	TRBV6-5	CASMAGGNSPLHF	TGTGCCAGCATGGCAGGGGGTAATTCACCCCTCCACTTT
.	.	TRBJ1-2	TRBV19	CASSMVVAWGYGYTF	TGTGCCAGTAGTATGGTGGTAGCTTGGGGCTATGGCTACACCTTC
.	.	TRBJ1-5	TRBV6-2/TRBV6-3	CASSPRGSNQPQHF	TGTGCCAGCAGCCCCAGGGGTAGCAATCAGCCCCAGCATTTT
.	.	TRBJ2-5	TRBV5-1	CASSLSPPGQETQYF	TGCGCCAGCAGCTTGTCCCCCCCAGGGCAAGAGACCCAGTACTTC
.	.	TRBJ2-1	TRBV24-1	CATSGAQGSYNEQFF	TGTGCCACCAGTGGGGCCCAAGGGTCCTACAATGAGCAGTTCTTC
.	.	TRBJ1-4	TRBV5-1	CASSPAGKTDEKLFF	TGCGCCAGCAGCCCGGCAGGGAAAACGGATGAAAAACTGTTTTTT
few	.	TRBJ1-2	TRBV7-2	CASSFRYGYTF	TGTGCCAGCAGCTTCAGATATGGCTACACCTTC
.	.	TRBJ2-3	TRBV7-3	CASSSGGTDTQYF	TGTGCCAGCAGCTCCGGGGGCACAGATACGCAGTATTTT
.	.	TRBJ1-3	TRBV18	CASSTSRALSGNTIYF	TGTGCCAGCTCGACATCGCGAGCTCTCTCTGGAAACACCATATATTTT
once	.	TRBJ2-1	TRBV18	CASSPILGNEQFF	TGTGCCAGCTCACCGATACTAGGCAATGAGCAGTTCTTC
.	.	TRBJ2-3	TRBV18	CASSSTSTDTQYF	TGTGCCAGCTCATCGACTAGCACAGATACGCAGTATTTT
.	.	TRBJ2-1	TRBV5-1	CASSLSSGYSYNEQFF	TGCGCCAGCAGCTTGTCCTCGGGTTACTCCTACAATGAGCAGTTCTTC
.	.	TRBJ1-4	TRBV30	CAWSDGEKLFF	TGTGCCTGGAGTGATGGTGAAAAACTGTTTTTT
.	.	TRBJ2-1	TRBV2	CASSPRGSRSYNEQFF	TGTGCCAGCAGTCCAAGGGGGTCACGCTCCTACAATGAGCAGTTCTTC
.	.	TRBJ1-3	TRBV5-1	CASSLVGRAANYGNTIYF	TGCGCCAGCAGCTTGGTGGGGAGGGCCGCAAACTATGGAAACACCATATATTTT
.	.	TRBJ1-1	TRBV5-1	CASRQGNTEAFF	TGCGCCAGCAGGCAGGGGAACACTGAAGCTTTCTTT